The clone carrying this TCR beta chain was observed a handful of times. What it binds is unknown. TCRdb redid the calling of the 5' RACE reads with MiXCR, one entry per CDR3 protein. The sample consists of 700,000 or so distinct CDR3 sequences, 8.6% of them appearing once. This sample was included in a study of identical twins. Study results and caveats: Partly confounded zero-insertion analyses could result from invariant MAIT and iNKT cells. Models underestimated how often monozygotic twins shared out-of-frame TCR alpha.

These same records also appear under a second study, on yellow fever vaccine responses in identical twins.

Sequencing was done on a sample of PBMCs. The sequence was obtained from a woman aged 18-29 years in good health.

For the CDR3, the DNA is TGCGCCAGCAGCCAAGGGGCGGGCAATAGCAATCAGCCCCAGCATTTT. Its translation is CASSQGAGNSNQPQHF. The chain joins TRBV4-3 to TRBJ1-5; D gene unclear. Trimming left V 1 base short and J 0 bases short, with 10 bases between. The CDR3 consists of 16 residues. In germline, CDR1 is LGHNA, CDR2 YSLEER.